This T cell receptor beta chain was recovered during a study of T cell responses to AZD1222 COVID-19 vaccine. The wider study: Second doses that came at about 4 or about 12 weeks were put together. Study findings and constraints: Only five or six individuals given AZD1222 were seropositive at baseline. Spike-spanning, vaccine-associated CD4 TCRs were dominant at 160-218 and 743-854. Without day 14 samples, only post-peak T cell repertoires were studied.

This clone was counted once. Its specificity is not known. Germline assignment: CDR1 MDHEN and CDR2 SYDVKM. The CDR3 contains 13 residues. Trimming removed 6 bases at V and 8 bases at J, with 16 bases between. Data came from immunoSEQ multiplex PCR; TCRdb stores just in-frame clones and leaves some out. This sample has some 180,000 clones, with about 87% found just once. The genes are TRBV28 and TRBJ1-2, with D hard to call. The input for sequencing was peripheral blood, taken on day 0 of AZD1222 vaccination. This TCR was sampled from an adult in good health. The CDR3 sequence is CASSFGPAGGYTF. The DNA of the CDR3 is TGTGCCAGCAGCTTTGGACCCGCTGGAGGCTACACCTTC.